These T cell receptor beta chains were read from a single sample in a study of cytomegalovirus exposure and HLA in healthy donors. Profiled with immunoSEQ multiplex PCR; TCRdb holds only in-frame clones, not every one. The sample has a few hundred thousand clones, roughly 80% seen once. Material for sequencing was PBMCs. The receptors derive from a man aged 30 to 39 in good health and CMV-seronegative. Both conserved end residues are part of each CDR3. The D gene is left open where the match is weak.

v_call,j_call,d_call,cdr3_length,cdr3_nt,cdr3_aa
TRBV5-6,TRBJ1-2,TRBD1,13,TGTGCCAGCAGCTTACAGGGGAACTATGGCTACACCTTC,CASSLQGNYGYTF
TRBV9,TRBJ2-6,TRBD2,16,TGTGCCAGCAAAGGGACTACCCCCTCTGGGGCCAACGTCCTGACTTTC,CASKGTTPSGANVLTF
TRBV27,TRBJ2-1,TRBD2,16,TGTGCCAGCAGTTTAACCCCGGGGAGGGCCGCGAATGAGCAGTTCTTC,CASSLTPGRAANEQFF
TRBV5-1,TRBJ2-1,.,15,TGCGCCAGCAGCTTGAGCCCGGTGTCCTACAATGAGCAGTTCTTC,CASSLSPVSYNEQFF
TRBV7-2,TRBJ2-6,TRBD1,16,TGTGCCAGCAGAGGACAGGGGAGGTCTGGGGCCAGCGTCCTGACTTTC,CASRGQGRSGASVLTF
TRBV7-8,TRBJ2-1,TRBD1,16,TGTGCCAGCACCCATTCGGACAGGAGCTCCTACAATGAGCAGTTCTTC,CASTHSDRSSYNEQFF
TRBV6-1,TRBJ2-3,TRBD1,15,TGTGCCAGCAGTGAACGACAGGGGGGCACAGATACGCAGTATTTT,CASSERQGGTDTQYF
TRBV9,TRBJ2-3,.,13,TGTGCCAGCAGCTCCCCTAGCACAGATACGCAGTATTTT,CASSSPSTDTQYF
TRBV7-2,TRBJ2-3,.,15,TGTGCCAGCATCGAGACTTCTAGCACCGGAGATACGCAGTATTTT,CASIETSSTGDTQYF
TRBV6-5,TRBJ1-1,.,14,TGTGCCAGCAGGAGACAGGCTTATCATGTTGAAGCTTTCTTT,CASRRQAYHVEAFF